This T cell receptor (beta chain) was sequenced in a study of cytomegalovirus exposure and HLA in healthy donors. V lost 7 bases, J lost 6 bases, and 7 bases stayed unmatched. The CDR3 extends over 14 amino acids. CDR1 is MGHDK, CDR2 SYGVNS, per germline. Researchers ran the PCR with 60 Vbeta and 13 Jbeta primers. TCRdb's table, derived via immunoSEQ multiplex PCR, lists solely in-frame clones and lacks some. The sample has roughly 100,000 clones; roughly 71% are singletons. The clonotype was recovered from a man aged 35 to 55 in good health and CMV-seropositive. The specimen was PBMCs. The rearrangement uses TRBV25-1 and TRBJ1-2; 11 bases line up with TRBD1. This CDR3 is CASTRGTGGNGYTF. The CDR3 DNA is TGTGCCAGCACCAGAGGGACAGGGGGAAATGGCTACACCTTC.